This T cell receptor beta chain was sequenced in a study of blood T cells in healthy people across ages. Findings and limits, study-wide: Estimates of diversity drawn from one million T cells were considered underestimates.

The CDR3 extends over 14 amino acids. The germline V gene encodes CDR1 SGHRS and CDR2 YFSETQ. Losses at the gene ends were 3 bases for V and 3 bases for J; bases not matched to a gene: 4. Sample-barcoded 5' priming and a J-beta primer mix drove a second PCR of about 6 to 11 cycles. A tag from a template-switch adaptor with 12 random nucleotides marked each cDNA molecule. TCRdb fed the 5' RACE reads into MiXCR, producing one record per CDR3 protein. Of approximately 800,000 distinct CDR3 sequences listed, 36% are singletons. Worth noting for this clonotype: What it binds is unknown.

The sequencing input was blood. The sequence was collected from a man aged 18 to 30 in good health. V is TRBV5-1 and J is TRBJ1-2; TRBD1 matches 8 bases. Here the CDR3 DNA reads TGCGCCAGCAGCTCGAACAGGGGGGACTATGGCTACACCTTC. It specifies CASSSNRGDYGYTF.